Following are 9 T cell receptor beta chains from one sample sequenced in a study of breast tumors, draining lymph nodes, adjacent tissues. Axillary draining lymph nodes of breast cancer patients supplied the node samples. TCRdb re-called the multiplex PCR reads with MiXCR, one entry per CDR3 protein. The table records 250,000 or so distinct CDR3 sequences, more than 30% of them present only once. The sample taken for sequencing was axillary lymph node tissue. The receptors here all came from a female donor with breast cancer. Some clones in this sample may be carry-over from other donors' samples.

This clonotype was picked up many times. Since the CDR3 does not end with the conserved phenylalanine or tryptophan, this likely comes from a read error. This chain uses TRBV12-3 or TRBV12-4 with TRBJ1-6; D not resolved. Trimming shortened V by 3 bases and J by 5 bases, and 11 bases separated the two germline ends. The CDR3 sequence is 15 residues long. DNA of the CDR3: TGTGCCAGCAGTTTTTGGGGAATGAATAATTCACCCCTCCACCTT. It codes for CASSFWGMNNSPLHL.

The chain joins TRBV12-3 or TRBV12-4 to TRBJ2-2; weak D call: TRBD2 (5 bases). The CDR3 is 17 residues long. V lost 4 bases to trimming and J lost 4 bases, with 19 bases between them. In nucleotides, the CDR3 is TGTGCCAGCAGTTATTGGCTAGCCATTGCGAGCACCGGGGAGCTGTTTTTT. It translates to CASSYWLAIASTGELFF.

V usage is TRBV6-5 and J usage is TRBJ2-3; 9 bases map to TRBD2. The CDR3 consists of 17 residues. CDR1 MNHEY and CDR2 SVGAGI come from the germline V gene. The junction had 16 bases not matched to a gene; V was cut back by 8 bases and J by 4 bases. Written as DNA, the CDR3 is TGTGCCAGCCTCCCCGGGGGACTAGCCATTTTAGCAGATACGCAGTATTTT. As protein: CASLPGGLAILADTQYF.

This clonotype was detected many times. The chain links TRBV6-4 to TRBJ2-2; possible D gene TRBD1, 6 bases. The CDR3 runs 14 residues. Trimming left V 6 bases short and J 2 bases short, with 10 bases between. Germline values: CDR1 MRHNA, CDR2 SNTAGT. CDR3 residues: CASRDSFNTGELFF. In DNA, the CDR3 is TGTGCCAGCAGGGACAGTTTTAACACCGGGGAGCTGTTTTTT.

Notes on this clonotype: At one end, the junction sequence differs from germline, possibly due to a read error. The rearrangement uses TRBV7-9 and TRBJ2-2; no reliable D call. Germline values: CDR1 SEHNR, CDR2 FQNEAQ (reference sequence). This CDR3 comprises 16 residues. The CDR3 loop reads CASSLTAPSNTVELFF. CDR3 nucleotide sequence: TGTGCCAGCAGCTTAACTGCTCCTTCGAACACCGTGGAGCTGTTTTTT.

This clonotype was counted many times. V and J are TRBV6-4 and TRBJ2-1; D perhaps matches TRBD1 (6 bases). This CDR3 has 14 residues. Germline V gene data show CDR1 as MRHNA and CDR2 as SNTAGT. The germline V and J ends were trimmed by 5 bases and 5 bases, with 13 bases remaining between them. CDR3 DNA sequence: TGTGCCAGCAGTAACAGGGCAGGGGACAATGAGCAGTTCTTC. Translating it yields CASSNRAGDNEQFF.

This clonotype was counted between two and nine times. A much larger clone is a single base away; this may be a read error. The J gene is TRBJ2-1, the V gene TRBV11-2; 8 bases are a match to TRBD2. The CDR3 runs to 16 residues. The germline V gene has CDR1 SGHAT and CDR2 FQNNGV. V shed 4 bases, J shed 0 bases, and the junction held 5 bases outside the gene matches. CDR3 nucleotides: TGTGCCAGCAGCTCTAGCGGGCGGACCTCCTACAATGAGCAGTTCTTC. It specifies CASSSSGRTSYNEQFF.

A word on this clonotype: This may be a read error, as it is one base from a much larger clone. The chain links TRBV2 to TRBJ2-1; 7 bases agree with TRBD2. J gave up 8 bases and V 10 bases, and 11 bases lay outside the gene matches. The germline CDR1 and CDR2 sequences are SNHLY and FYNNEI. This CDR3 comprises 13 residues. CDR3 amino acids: CANRRENEDEQFF. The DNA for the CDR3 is TGTGCCAACAGGCGGGAGAACGAGGATGAGCAGTTCTTC.

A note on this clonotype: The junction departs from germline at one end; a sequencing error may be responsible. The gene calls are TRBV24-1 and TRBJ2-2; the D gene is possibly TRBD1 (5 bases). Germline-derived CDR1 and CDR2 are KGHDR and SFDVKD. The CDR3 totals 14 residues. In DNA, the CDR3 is TGTGCCGCCAGTGACCCTAACAGGATAGGGGAGCTGTTTTTT. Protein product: CAASDPNRIGELFF.